The T cell receptor beta chain under discussion was sequenced for a study of metastatic and nonmetastatic thyroid tumors. Study summary: Both malignant and benign thyroid patients supplied peripheral blood and tumor or nodule tissue samples, across which the repertoires of these patients were then compared.

As to this clone: Its antigen is currently unknown.

General observations from the study: Versus benign nodules, malignant thyroid tumors reportedly had significantly higher TCR beta diversity, in blood and tumor.

The authors' processing: Across clinicopathological groups, CDR3 differences served as the basis for building a distant-metastasis classifier for papillary thyroid cancer. TCRdb ran MiXCR on the PCR reads. The V and J calls, along with clone size, are taken from TCRdb and not from the paper's own processing. The sample contains roughly 20,000 clones, 20% to 25% of which appear only once. CDR3 size: 15 residues. Germline CDR1 is MNHNS and CDR2 is SASEGT. Trimming took 8 bases from V and 8 from J, leaving 19 bases between them. Patients were all untreated before their thyroid surgery. This receptor was obtained from a female donor with papillary thyroid cancer or a benign thyroid nodule (not recorded which). Some clones in this sample may be carry-over from other donors' samples. V is TRBV6-1 and J is TRBJ1-6; D is uncertain. Sequencing was done on a sample of adjacent normal tissue. As DNA, the CDR3 is TGTGCCAGCGGACCTGAGAGGGCTAGGTATTCACCCCTCCACTTT. Encoded protein: CASGPERARYSPLHF.